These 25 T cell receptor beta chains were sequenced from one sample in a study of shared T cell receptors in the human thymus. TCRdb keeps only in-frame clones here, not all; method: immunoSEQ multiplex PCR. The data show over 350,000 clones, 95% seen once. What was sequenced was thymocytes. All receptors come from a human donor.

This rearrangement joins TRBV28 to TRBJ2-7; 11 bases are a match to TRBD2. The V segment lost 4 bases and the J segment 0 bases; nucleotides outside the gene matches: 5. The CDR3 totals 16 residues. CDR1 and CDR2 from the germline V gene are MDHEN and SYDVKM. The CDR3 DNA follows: TGTGCCAGCAGTTCGCCAACTAGCGGGAGCTCCTACGAGCAGTACTTC. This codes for CASSSPTSGSSYEQYF. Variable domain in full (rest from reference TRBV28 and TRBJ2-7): DVKVTQSSRYLVKRTGEKVFLECVQDMDHENMFWYRQDPGLGLRLIYFSYDVKMKEKGDIPEGYSVSREKKERFSLILESASTNQTSMYLCASSSPTSGSSYEQYFGPGTRLTVT.

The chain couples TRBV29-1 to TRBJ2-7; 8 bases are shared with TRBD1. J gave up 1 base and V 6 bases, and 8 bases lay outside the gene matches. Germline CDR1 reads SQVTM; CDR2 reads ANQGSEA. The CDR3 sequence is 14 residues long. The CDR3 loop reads CSVVSRTGSYEQYF. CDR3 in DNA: TGCAGCGTCGTGTCCAGGACAGGGTCCTACGAGCAGTACTTC.

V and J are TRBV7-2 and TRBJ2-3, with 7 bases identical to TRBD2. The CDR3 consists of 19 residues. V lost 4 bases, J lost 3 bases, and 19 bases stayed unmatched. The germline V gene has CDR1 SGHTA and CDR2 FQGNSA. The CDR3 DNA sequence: TGTGCCAGCAGCTCCCTCATGCGAGCGGCGGGAGTAGAGACAGATACGCAGTATTTT. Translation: CASSSLMRAAGVETDTQYF.

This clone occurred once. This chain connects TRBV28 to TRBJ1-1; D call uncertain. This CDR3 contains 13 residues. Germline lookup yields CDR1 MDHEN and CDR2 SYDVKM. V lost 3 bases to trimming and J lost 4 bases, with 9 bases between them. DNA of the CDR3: TGTGCCAGCAGTTTCAAGGGATCCACTGAAGCTTTCTTT. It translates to CASSFKGSTEAFF.

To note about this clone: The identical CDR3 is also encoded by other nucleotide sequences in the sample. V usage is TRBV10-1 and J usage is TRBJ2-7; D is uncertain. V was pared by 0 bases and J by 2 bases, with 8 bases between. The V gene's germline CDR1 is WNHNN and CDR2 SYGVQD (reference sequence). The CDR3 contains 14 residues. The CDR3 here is CASSESGTAYEQYF. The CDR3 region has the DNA TGCGCCAGCAGTGAGTCGGGCACGGCCTACGAGCAGTACTTC.

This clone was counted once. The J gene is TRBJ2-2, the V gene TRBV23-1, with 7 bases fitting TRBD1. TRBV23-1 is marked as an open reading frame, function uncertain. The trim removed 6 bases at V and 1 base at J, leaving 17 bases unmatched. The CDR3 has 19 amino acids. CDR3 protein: CASSLDRALVLGNTGELFF. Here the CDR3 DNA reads TGCGCCAGCAGCCTAGACAGGGCCCTTGTCCTTGGGAACACCGGGGAGCTGTTTTTT.

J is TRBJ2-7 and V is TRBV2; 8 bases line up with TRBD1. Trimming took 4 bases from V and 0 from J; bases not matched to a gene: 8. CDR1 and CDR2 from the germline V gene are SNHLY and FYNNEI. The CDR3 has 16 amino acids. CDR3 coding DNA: TGTGCCAGCAGTGCTCTGGACAGGGTCCCCTCCTACGAGCAGTACTTC. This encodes CASSALDRVPSYEQYF.

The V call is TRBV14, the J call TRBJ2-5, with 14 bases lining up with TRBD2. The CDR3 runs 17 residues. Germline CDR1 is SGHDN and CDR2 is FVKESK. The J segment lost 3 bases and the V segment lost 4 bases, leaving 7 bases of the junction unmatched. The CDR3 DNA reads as TGTGCCAGCAGCCCGACTAGCGGGAGGGATTTAGAAGAGACCCAGTACTTC. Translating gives CASSPTSGRDLEETQYF.

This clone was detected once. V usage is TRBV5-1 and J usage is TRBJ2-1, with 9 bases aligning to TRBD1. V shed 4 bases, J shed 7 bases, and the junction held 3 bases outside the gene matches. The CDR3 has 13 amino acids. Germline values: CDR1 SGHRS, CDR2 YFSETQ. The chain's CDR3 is CASSDDRGNEQFF. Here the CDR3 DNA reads TGCGCCAGCAGCGATGACAGGGGGAATGAGCAGTTCTTC.

The CDR3 sequence is CASSLLAGGPWETQYF. In DNA form, the CDR3 reads TGTGCCAGCAGTCTACTAGCGGGAGGGCCTTGGGAGACCCAGTACTTC. This chain uses TRBV28 with TRBJ2-5, with 13 bases identical to TRBD2. The CDR3 has 16 amino acids. V dropped 5 bases and J dropped 5; count of bases not matched to a gene: 8. From germline, CDR1 is MDHEN and CDR2 SYDVKM. The variable domain in full, completed from reference TRBV28 and TRBJ2-5, reads DVKVTQSSRYLVKRTGEKVFLECVQDMDHENMFWYRQDPGLGLRLIYFSYDVKMKEKGDIPEGYSVSREKKERFSLILESASTNQTSMYLCASSLLAGGPWETQYFGPGTRLLVL.

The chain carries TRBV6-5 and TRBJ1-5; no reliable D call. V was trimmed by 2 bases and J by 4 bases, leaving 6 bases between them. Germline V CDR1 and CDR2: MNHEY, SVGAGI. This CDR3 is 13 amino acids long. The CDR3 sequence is CASSYSSNQPQHF. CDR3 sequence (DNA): TGTGCCAGCAGTTACAGTTCTAATCAGCCCCAGCATTTT.

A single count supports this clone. In DNA form, the CDR3 reads TGTGCCAGCAGTTCCCCGACTAGCGGGGGGTTGGAGCAGTTCTTC. It codes for CASSSPTSGGLEQFF. The chain is built from TRBV6-5 and TRBJ2-1; TRBD2 agrees at 13 bases. This CDR3 spans 15 amino acids. Germline loops: CDR1 MNHEY, CDR2 SVGAGI. J lost 10 bases, V lost 4 bases, and 7 bases had no gene match.

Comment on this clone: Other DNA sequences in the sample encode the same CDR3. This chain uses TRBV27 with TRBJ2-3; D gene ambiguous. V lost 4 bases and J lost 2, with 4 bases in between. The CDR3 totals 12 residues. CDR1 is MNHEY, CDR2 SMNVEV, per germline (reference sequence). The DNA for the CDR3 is TGTGCCAGCAGTTCCTACACAGATACGCAGTATTTT. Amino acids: CASSSYTDTQYF.

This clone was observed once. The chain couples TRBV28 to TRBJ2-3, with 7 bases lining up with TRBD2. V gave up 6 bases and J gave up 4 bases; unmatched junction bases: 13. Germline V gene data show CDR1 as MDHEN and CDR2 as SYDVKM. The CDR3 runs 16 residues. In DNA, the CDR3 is TGTGCCAGCAGCCCACCGGCGGGAGCAGTGTCAGATACGCAGTATTTT. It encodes CASSPPAGAVSDTQYF.

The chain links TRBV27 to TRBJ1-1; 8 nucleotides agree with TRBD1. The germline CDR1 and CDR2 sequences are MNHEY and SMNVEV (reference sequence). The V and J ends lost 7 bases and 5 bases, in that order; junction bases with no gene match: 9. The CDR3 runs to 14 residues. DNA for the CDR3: TGTGCCAGCACCTCAGACAGGGGCGCTACTGAAGCTTTCTTT. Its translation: CASTSDRGATEAFF.

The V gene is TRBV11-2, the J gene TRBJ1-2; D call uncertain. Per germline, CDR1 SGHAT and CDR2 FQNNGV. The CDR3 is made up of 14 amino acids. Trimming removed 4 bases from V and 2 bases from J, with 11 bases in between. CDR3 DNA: TGTGCCAGCAGCTCGGCGGGATGGAACTATGGCTACACCTTC. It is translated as CASSSAGWNYGYTF.

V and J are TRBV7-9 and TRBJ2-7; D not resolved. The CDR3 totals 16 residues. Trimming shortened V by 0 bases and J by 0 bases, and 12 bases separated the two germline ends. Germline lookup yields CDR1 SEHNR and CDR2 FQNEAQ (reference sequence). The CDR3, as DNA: TGTGCCAGCAGCTTAGCCATACCCCCCTACTCCTACGAGCAGTACTTC. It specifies CASSLAIPPYSYEQYF.

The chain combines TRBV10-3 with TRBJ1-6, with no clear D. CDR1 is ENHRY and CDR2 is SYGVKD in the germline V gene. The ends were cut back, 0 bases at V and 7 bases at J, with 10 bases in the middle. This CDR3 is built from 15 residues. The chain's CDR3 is CAISESNRLNSPLHF. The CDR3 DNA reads TGTGCCATCAGTGAGTCGAACCGATTAAATTCACCCCTCCACTTT.

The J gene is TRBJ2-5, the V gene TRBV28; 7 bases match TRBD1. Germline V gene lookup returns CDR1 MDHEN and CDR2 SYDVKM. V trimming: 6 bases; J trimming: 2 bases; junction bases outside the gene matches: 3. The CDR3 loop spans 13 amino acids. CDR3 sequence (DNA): TGTGCCAGCAGCCCGACAGGGCAAGAGACCCAGTACTTC. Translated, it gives CASSPTGQETQYF.

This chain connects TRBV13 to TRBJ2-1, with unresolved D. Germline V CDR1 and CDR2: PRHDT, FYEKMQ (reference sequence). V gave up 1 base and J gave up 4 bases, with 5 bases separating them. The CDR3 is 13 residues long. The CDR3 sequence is CASSLDGYNEQFF. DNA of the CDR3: TGTGCCAGCAGCTTAGACGGATACAATGAGCAGTTCTTC. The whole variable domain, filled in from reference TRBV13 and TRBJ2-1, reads AAGVIQSPRHLIKEKRETATLKCYPIPRHDTVYWYQQGPGQDPQFLISFYEKMQSDKGSIPDRFSAQQFSDYHSELNMSSLELGDSALYFCASSLDGYNEQFFGPGTRLTVL.

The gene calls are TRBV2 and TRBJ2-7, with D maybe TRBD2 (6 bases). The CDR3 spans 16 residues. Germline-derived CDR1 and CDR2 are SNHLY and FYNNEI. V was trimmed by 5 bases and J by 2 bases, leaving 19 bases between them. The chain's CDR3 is CASSPQYGGRTYEQYF. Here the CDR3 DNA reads TGTGCCAGCAGTCCCCAGTATGGGGGGAGGACCTACGAGCAGTACTTC.

This chain's CDR3 is CASSLLGAGGQIPNEKLFF. CDR3 sequence (DNA): TGTGCCAGCAGTTTATTGGGTGCAGGGGGGCAAATTCCTAATGAAAAACTGTTTTTT. The rearrangement uses TRBV27 and TRBJ1-4, with 7 nucleotides matching TRBD1. The CDR3 runs 19 residues. Germline CDR1 MNHEY, CDR2 SMNVEV (reference sequence). Germline trimming cut 1 base from V and 3 bases from J; bases unmatched to any gene: 14.

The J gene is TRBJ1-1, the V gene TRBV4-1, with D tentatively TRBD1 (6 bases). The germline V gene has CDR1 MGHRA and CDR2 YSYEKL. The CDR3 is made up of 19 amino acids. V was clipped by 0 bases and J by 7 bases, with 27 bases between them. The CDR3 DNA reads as TGCGCCAGCAGCCAAGATTGCGTCTGTGGGGGCCAAACGGGCGATGAAGCTTTCTTT. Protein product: CASSQDCVCGGQTGDEAFF.

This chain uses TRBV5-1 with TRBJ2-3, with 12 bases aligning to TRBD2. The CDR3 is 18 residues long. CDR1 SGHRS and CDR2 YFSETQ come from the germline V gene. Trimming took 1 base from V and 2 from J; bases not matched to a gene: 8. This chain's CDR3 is CASSLFPSGRDYTDTQYF. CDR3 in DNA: TGCGCCAGCAGCTTGTTCCCTAGCGGGAGGGATTACACAGATACGCAGTATTTT. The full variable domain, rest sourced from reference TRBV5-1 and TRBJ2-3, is KAGVTQTPRYLIKTRGQQVTLSCSPISGHRSVSWYQQTPGQGLQFLFEYFSETQRNKGNFPGRFSGRQFSNSRSEMNVSTLELGDSALYLCASSLFPSGRDYTDTQYFGPGTRLTVL.

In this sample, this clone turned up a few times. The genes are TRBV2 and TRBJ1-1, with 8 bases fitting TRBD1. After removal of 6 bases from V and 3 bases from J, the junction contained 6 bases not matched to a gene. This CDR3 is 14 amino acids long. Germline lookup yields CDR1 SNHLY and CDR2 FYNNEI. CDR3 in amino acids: CASRLTGVDTEAFF. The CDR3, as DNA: TGTGCCAGCAGGTTGACAGGGGTCGACACTGAAGCTTTCTTT.